Listed below are T cell receptor beta chains from one sample, sequenced in a study of cytomegalovirus exposure and HLA in healthy donors. The assay was immunoSEQ multiplex PCR, and TCRdb's table has in-frame clones only and misses some. The sample contains 90,000 to 100,000 clones, approximately 80% of which appear only once. Sequenced input: PBMCs. The receptors stem from a young man in good health and CMV-seronegative. The CDR3 runs from the conserved cysteine through the conserved F or W. The D gene is left open where the match is weak. Expanded clones get a size class; other rows say once, few or many, or leave the size out.

D: NA; J: TRBJ1-3; V: TRBV6-6; size: NA; DNA: TGTGCCAGCAGCCTGGGGGGGAGCTCTGGAAACACCATATATTTT; CDR3: CASSLGGSSGNTIYF
D: TRBD1; J: TRBJ2-7; V: TRBV19; size: once; DNA: TGTGCCAGTAGCCTCACAGGGGACACAGGTGAGCAGTACTTC; CDR3: CASSLTGDTGEQYF
D: TRBD1; J: TRBJ2-7; V: TRBV25-1; size: few; DNA: TGTGCCAGCAGCAGGGGGAACGAGCAGTACTTC; CDR3: CASSRGNEQYF
D: TRBD1; J: TRBJ2-1; V: TRBV7-9; size: few; DNA: TGTGCCAGCAGGGGGACAGGGGGGAGCTCCTACAATGAGCAGTTCTTC; CDR3: CASRGTGGSSYNEQFF
D: TRBD1; J: TRBJ1-5; V: TRBV6-5; size: NA; DNA: TGTGCCAGCAGTCAAGGGACAGGAGAGGATCAGCCCCAGCATTTT; CDR3: CASSQGTGEDQPQHF
D: NA; J: TRBJ2-5; V: TRBV5-1; size: NA; DNA: TGCGCCAGCAGCCCTACTCAGGGGGGTTTATTAGGATTAAATCAAGAGACCCAGTACTTC; CDR3: CASSPTQGGLLGLNQETQYF
D: TRBD1; J: TRBJ1-4; V: TRBV9; size: few; DNA: TGTGCCAGCAGCGTAGAAGGCGGGACAGTAGATGAAAAACTGTTTTTT; CDR3: CASSVEGGTVDEKLFF
D: TRBD2; J: TRBJ2-7; V: TRBV27; size: NA; DNA: TGTGCCAGCAGTTTGGTAGGACTAGCTAGCTACGAGCAGTACTTC; CDR3: CASSLVGLASYEQYF
D: NA; J: TRBJ1-2; V: TRBV2; size: NA; DNA: TGTGCCAGCACCGACGGACGGACATATGGCTACACCTTC; CDR3: CASTDGRTYGYTF
D: NA; J: TRBJ1-3; V: TRBV7-6; size: NA; DNA: TGTGCCAGCAGCTTAAGGGAGGGCCATCCCTCTGGAAACACCATATATTTT; CDR3: CASSLREGHPSGNTIYF